The clone carrying this T cell receptor beta chain was seen only once. The sample comes from a study of blood T cell repertoires in COVID-19. This CDR3 spans 13 amino acids. The V gene lost 3 bases and the J gene lost 3 bases, with 9 bases spanning the gap. Germline lookup yields CDR1 DFQATT and CDR2 SNEGSKA (reference sequence). Recovery meant two consecutive negative NP/OP PCR tests, professional clearance, or resolved symptoms. Only in-frame clones appear in the TCRdb table, and some are missing; sequencing was by immunoSEQ multiplex PCR. This table has 200,000 to 250,000 clones, 84% appearing once.

The genes are TRBV20-1 and TRBJ1-5; tentative D call: TRBD1 (6 bases). The sequence derives from a man aged 55 to 70 who had recovered from COVID-19. The sample was PBMCs or T cells enriched from blood (not recorded which). CDR3: CSASGGSNQPQHF. The CDR3 bases are TGCAGTGCTAGTGGGGGCTCCAATCAGCCCCAGCATTTT.